This T cell receptor beta chain was observed in a study of blood T cell repertoires in COVID-19. Study at large: The analysed material was cDNA or gDNA that came from T cells, B-cell-depleted T cells, or PBMCs.

This clone is a singleton in its sample. Individuals drawn from 24 US areas were roughly 18 to 95 years old. Participants' reported clinical history set cohort assignment. The V gene's germline CDR1 is SGHTA and CDR2 FQGNSA. The CDR3 loop spans 16 amino acids. The trim removed 4 bases at V and 1 base at J, leaving 4 bases unmatched. Authors' analysis steps: Amplification from reference gene primers served as the basis for estimated nucleated cell counts. Clones were read by immunoSEQ multiplex PCR, and TCRdb kept only the in-frame ones, dropping some. The DNA gave D and trimming, while V, J and clone size come from that table. This sample has 130,000 or so clones, with roughly 80% found just once.

The chain is built from TRBV7-2 and TRBJ1-3; TRBD1 aligns across 10 bases. The sample consisted of PBMCs or T cells enriched from blood (not recorded which). The clonotype was recovered from a middle-aged man who had recovered from COVID-19. The CDR3 loop is CASSWGQGPSGNTIYF. The CDR3, as DNA: TGTGCCAGCAGCTGGGGACAGGGGCCATCTGGAAACACCATATATTTT.